What follows are 10 T cell receptor beta chains derived from one specimen sequenced in a study of beta chain features in type 1 diabetes. Overall study results and limits: In every one of the four CD4+ subsets, TCRB CDR3s were moderately but significantly shorter in Type 1 diabetes patients.

These receptors lack a known antigen. Sequenced material consisted of expressed TCRB transcripts (all of the isolated RNA was reverse transcribed). Data came from immunoSEQ multiplex PCR; TCRdb stores just in-frame clones and leaves some out. The sample has almost 350,000 clones; approximately 9.9% are singletons. The sample comprised central memory CD4+ T cells from blood. These TCRs come from a man younger than 40 with type 1 diabetes.

The J gene is TRBJ2-1, the V gene TRBV5-4, with D unresolved. Germline CDR1 SGHNT, CDR2 YYREEE (reference sequence). V shed 4 bases and J shed 5 bases, with 10 bases lying between them. The length of the CDR3 is 13 residues. CDR3 nucleotide sequence: TGTGCCAGCAGCACAACTACAAACAATGAGCAGTTCTTC. It codes for CASSTTTNNEQFF.

This clone came up a few times. The V gene is TRBV7-9, the J gene TRBJ2-2; D tentatively fits TRBD1 or TRBD2 (5 bases each). The CDR3 has 18 residues. V lost 7 bases, J lost 0 bases, and 21 bases lay in between. The V gene's germline CDR1 is SEHNR and CDR2 FQNEAQ (reference sequence). In DNA, the CDR3 is TGTGCCAGCACCTTTTACGGGATGGGGCGCCCGAACACCGGGGAGCTGTTTTTT. This codes for CASTFYGMGRPNTGELFF.

This clone came up many times. This chain connects TRBV7-2 to TRBJ2-2; the D is unclear. The CDR3 length is 16 residues. Germline V gives CDR1 SGHTA, CDR2 FQGNSA. V lost 2 bases and J lost 0, with 10 bases in between. The DNA of the CDR3 is TGTGCCAGCAGCTTACAACCGACTTCGAACACCGGGGAGCTGTTTTTT. Translation: CASSLQPTSNTGELFF.

Here the CDR3 DNA reads TGTGCCAGCCAAACCCTCTATGGCTACACCTTC. It is translated as CASQTLYGYTF. J is TRBJ1-2 and V is TRBV25-1; no reliable D call. CDR3 length: 11 amino acids. Trimming removed 8 bases at V and 4 bases at J, with 8 bases between. Germline CDR1 MGHDK, CDR2 SYGVNS.

This clone was seen only a few times. Other nucleotide sequences from this sample produce the same CDR3. CDR3 region: CASSLAGGTDTQYF. Here the CDR3 DNA reads TGCGCCAGCAGCTTGGCAGGGGGAACAGATACGCAGTATTTT. The gene calls are TRBV5-1 and TRBJ2-3; 7 nucleotides match TRBD1. CDR1 is SGHRS, CDR2 YFSETQ, per germline. CDR3 size: 14 residues. Trimming took 0 bases from V and 3 from J; bases not matched to a gene: 1. Drawing the rest from reference TRBV5-1 and TRBJ2-3, the complete variable domain is KAGVTQTPRYLIKTRGQQVTLSCSPISGHRSVSWYQQTPGQGLQFLFEYFSETQRNKGNFPGRFSGRQFSNSRSEMNVSTLELGDSALYLCASSLAGGTDTQYFGPGTRLTVL.

This clone showed up just a few times. The chain couples TRBV7-9 to TRBJ1-2; 10 bases fit TRBD1. The CDR3 extends over 16 amino acids. V lost 4 bases, J lost 6 bases, and 11 bases stayed unmatched. Germline CDR1 is SEHNR and CDR2 is FQNEAQ (reference sequence). The CDR3 spells CASSWDRGSLGNGYTF. The CDR3 coding sequence is TGTGCCAGCAGCTGGGACAGGGGCTCGCTTGGAAATGGCTACACCTTC.

As concerns this clone: The same CDR3 is also encoded by other DNA sequences in this sample. The CDR3, as DNA: TGCAGCGTGGCACAGAATAGCAATCAGCCCCAGCATTTT. Its protein is CSVAQNSNQPQHF. The chain links TRBV29-1 to TRBJ1-5; D is ambiguous. Germline V gene lookup returns CDR1 SQVTM and CDR2 ANQGSEA. V lost 6 bases and J 0 bases, leaving 9 bases between the germline ends. The CDR3 is made up of 13 amino acids.

The chain uses TRBV7-2 and TRBJ2-3; D perhaps matches TRBD2 (7 bases). Germline loops: CDR1 SGHTA, CDR2 FQGNSA. The CDR3 consists of 17 residues. V shed 2 bases and J shed 5 bases, with 20 bases lying between them. This CDR3 is CASSLSFRGGGGDTQYF. The DNA of the CDR3 is TGTGCCAGCAGCTTAAGTTTTCGCGGGGGCGGTGGAGATACGCAGTATTTT. Using reference TRBV7-2 and TRBJ2-3 for the parts outside the CDR3, the full variable domain is GAGVSQSPSNKVTEKGKDVELRCDPISGHTALYWYRQSLGQGLEFLIYFQGNSAPDKSGLPSDRFSAERTGGSVSTLTIQRTQQEDSAVYLCASSLSFRGGGGDTQYFGPGTRLTVL.

This clone was counted between two and nine times. The CDR3 coding sequence is TGTGCCAGTAGTATGTCGGGACAGACCTACGAGCAGTACTTC. Protein: CASSMSGQTYEQYF. This chain connects TRBV19 to TRBJ2-7, with 7 nucleotides matching TRBD1. The CDR3 length is 14 residues. Germline CDR1 is LNHDA and CDR2 is SQIVND (reference sequence). V lost 3 bases and J lost 2; bases outside the gene matches: 4.

This clone was counted a few times. This chain uses TRBV30 with TRBJ2-7, with D tentatively TRBD1 (6 bases). This CDR3 has 13 residues. Germline CDR1 is GTSNPN and CDR2 is SVGIG (reference sequence). Trimming took 3 bases from V and 0 from J, leaving 9 bases between them. The CDR3 reads CAWSMTGSYEQYF. Written as DNA, the CDR3 is TGTGCCTGGAGCATGACAGGCTCCTACGAGCAGTACTTC.